This T cell receptor beta chain was sequenced during a study of blood T cell repertoires in COVID-19. In the study overall: Acute and convalescent COVID-19 specimens originated in the United States, Italy and Spain. From T cells, B-cell-depleted T cells, or PBMCs came the material, which was cDNA or gDNA.

The CDR3 loop spans 13 amino acids. The V end was cut by 3 bases, the J end by 8 bases, with 11 bases between. CDR1 is MNHEY, CDR2 SVGAGI, per germline. Original handling: Counts of nucleated cells, estimated from reference gene primer amplification, were obtained. Clones were read by immunoSEQ multiplex PCR, and TCRdb kept only the in-frame ones, dropping some. V and J calls and clone size come straight from that table; D and trimming were deduced from the DNA. This table holds 70,000 to 95,000 clones, about 82% found once. What was sequenced was peripheral blood. This chain uses TRBV6-5 with TRBJ1-3, with D uncertain. The source is a woman in her 70s with active or convalescent COVID-19. CDR3 loop: CASSYVSGDTIYF. The CDR3 nucleotides read TGTGCCAGCAGTTATGTTTCCGGGGACACCATATATTTT.